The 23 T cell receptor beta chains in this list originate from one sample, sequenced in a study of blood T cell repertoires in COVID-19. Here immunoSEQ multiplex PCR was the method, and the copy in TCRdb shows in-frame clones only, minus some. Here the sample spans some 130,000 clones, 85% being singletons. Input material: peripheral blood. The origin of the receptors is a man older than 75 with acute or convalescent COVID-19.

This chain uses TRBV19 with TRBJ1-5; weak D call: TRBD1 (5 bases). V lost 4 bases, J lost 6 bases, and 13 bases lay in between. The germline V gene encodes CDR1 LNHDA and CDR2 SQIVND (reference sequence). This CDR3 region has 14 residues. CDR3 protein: CASSSRGMGQPQHF. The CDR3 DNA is TGTGCCAGTAGTAGCCGGGGGATGGGTCAGCCCCAGCATTTT.

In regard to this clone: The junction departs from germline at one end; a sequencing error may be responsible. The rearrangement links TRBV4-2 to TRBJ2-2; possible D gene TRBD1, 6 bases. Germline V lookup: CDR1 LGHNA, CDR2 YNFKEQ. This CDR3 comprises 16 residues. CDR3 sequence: CASTQSGQTNTGELFF. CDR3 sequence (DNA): TGTGCCAGCACCCAAAGTGGACAGACGAACACCGGGGAGCTGTTTTTT.

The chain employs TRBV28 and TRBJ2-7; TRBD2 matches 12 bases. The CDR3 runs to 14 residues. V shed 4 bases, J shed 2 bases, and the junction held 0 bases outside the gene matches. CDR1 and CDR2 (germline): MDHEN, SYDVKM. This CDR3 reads CASSSSGRAYEQYF. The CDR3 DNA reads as TGTGCCAGCAGTTCTAGCGGGAGGGCCTACGAGCAGTACTTC.

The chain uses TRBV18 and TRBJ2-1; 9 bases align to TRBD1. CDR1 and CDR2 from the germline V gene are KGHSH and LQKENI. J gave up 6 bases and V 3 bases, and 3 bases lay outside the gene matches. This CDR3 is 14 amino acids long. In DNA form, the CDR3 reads TGTGCCAGCTCACCGGACAGGGGTTCCAATGAGCAGTTCTTC. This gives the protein CASSPDRGSNEQFF.

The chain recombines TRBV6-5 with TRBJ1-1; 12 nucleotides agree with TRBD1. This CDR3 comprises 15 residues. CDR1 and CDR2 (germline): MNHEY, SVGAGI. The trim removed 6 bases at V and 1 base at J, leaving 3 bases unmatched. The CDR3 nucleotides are TGTGCCAGCAGGGGACAGGGGGCGGGGAACACTGAAGCTTTCTTT. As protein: CASRGQGAGNTEAFF.

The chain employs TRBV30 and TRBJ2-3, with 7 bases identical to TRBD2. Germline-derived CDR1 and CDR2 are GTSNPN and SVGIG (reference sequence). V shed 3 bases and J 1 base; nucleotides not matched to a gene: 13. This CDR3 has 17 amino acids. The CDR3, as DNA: TGTGCCTGGAGCTTAACGGGAGGATTCCGCCGCACAGATACGCAGTATTTT. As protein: CAWSLTGGFRRTDTQYF.

In DNA form, the CDR3 reads TGTGCCAGCAGTTACTCGAGGCTAGCCCGCCGAGAGACCCAGTACTTC. Its protein product is CASSYSRLARRETQYF. This chain links TRBV6-6 with TRBJ2-5, with D possibly matching TRBD2 (5 bases). CDR1 and CDR2 from the germline V gene are MNHNY and SVGAGI (reference sequence). CDR3 size: 16 residues. V lost 0 bases, J lost 4 bases, and 15 bases lay in between.

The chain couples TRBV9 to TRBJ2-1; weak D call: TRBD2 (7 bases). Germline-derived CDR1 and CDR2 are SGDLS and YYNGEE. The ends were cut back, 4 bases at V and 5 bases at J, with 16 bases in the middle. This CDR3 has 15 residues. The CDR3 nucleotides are TGTGCCAGCAGCTCCGAGGGGGGGAGAAACAATGAGCAGTTCTTC. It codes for CASSSEGGRNNEQFF.

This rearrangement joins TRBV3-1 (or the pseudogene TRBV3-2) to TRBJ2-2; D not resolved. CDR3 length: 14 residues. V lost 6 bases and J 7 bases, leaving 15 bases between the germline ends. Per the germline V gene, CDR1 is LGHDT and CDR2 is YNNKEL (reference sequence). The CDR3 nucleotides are TGTGCCAGCAGACCTAGGTTCCTCGACGGGGAGCTGTTTTTT. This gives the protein CASRPRFLDGELFF.

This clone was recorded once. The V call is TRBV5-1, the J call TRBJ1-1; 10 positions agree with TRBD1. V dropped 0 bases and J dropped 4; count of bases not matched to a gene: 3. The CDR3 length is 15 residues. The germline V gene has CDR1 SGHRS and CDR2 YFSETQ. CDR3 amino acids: CASSLEGQGFTEAFF. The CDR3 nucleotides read TGCGCCAGCAGCTTGGAGGGACAGGGGTTCACTGAAGCTTTCTTT. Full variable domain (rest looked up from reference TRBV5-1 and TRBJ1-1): KAGVTQTPRYLIKTRGQQVTLSCSPISGHRSVSWYQQTPGQGLQFLFEYFSETQRNKGNFPGRFSGRQFSNSRSEMNVSTLELGDSALYLCASSLEGQGFTEAFFGQGTRLTVV.

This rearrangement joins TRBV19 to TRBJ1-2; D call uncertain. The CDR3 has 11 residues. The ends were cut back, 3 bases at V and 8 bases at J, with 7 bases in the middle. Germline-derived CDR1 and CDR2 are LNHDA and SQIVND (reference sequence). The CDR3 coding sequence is TGTGCCAGTAGTATTGGCCAGGGCTACACCTTC. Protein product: CASSIGQGYTF.

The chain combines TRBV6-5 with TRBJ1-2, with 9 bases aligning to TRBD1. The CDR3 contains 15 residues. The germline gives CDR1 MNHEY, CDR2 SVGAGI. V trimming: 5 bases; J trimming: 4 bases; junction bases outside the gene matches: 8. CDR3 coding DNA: TGTGCCAGCAGTCGCTCACAGGGGGCGGGCTATGGCTACACCTTC. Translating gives CASSRSQGAGYGYTF.

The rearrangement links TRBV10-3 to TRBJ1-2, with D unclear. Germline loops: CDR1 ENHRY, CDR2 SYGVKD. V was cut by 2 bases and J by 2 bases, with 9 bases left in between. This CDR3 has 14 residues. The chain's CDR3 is CAISETSENYGYTF. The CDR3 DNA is TGTGCCATCAGTGAGACTTCCGAAAACTATGGCTACACCTTC.

The CDR3, as DNA: TGCGCCAGTAGCGGGGGCAGCAATCAGCCCCAGCATTTT. Amino acid sequence: CASSGGSNQPQHF. V is TRBV10-2 and J is TRBJ1-5, with D perhaps matching TRBD1 (6 bases). The CDR3 has 13 residues. Per germline, CDR1 WSHSY and CDR2 SAAADI. The V gene lost 9 bases and the J gene lost 1 base, with 10 bases spanning the gap.

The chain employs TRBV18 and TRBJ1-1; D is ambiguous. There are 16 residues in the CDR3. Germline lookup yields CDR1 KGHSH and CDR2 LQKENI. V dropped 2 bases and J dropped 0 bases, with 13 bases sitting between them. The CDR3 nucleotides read TGTGCCAGCTCACCAATTTTGGGCAGGATGAACACTGAAGCTTTCTTT. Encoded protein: CASSPILGRMNTEAFF.

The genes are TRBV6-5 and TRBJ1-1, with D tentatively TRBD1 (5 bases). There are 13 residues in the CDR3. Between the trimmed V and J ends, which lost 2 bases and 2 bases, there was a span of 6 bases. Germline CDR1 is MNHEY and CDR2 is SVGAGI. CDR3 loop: CASSYGTNTEAFF. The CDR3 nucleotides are TGTGCCAGCAGTTACGGGACTAACACTGAAGCTTTCTTT.

This chain's CDR3 is CAISETGFAEKLFF. The CDR3 nucleotides are TGTGCCATCAGTGAGACCGGGTTTGCTGAAAAACTGTTTTTT. The chain employs TRBV10-3 and TRBJ1-4; D gene ambiguous. The CDR3 is made up of 14 amino acids. Germline V gene data show CDR1 as ENHRY and CDR2 as SYGVKD. The germline V and J ends were trimmed by 2 bases and 7 bases, with 11 bases remaining between them.

DNA of the CDR3: TGTGCCACCTCATCCTCGACTAGCGGGGGTTTTGAGCAGTTCTTC. Translation: CATSSSTSGGFEQFF. This chain uses TRBV4-2 with TRBJ2-1, with TRBD2 matching over 12 bases. Germline CDR1 is LGHNA and CDR2 is YNFKEQ. The CDR3 has 15 residues. V lost 10 bases to trimming and J lost 9 bases; unmatched junction nucleotides: 13.

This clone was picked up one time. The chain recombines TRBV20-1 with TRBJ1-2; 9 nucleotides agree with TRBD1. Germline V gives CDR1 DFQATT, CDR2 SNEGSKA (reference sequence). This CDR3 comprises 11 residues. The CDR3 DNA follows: TGCAGGACAGGGGGAAGCTATGGCTACACCTTC. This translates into CRTGGSYGYTF.

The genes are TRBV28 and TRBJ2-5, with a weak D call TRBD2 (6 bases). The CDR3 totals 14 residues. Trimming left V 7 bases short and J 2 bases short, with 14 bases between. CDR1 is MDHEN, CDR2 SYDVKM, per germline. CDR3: CASTGGGIQETQYF. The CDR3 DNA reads TGTGCCAGCACCGGGGGAGGAATACAAGAGACCCAGTACTTC.

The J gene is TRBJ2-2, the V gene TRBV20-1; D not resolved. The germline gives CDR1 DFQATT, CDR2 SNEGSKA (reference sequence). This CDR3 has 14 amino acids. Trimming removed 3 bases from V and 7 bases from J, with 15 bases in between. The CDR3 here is CSASPRLFIGELFF. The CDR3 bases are TGCAGTGCTAGTCCCAGACTGTTTATCGGGGAGCTGTTTTTT.

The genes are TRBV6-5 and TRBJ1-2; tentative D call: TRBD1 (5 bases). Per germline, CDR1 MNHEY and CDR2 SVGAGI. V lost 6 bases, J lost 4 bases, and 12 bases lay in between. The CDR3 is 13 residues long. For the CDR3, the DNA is TGTGCCAGCAGCCCGACCGGGGGCTATGGCTACACCTTC. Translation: CASSPTGGYGYTF.

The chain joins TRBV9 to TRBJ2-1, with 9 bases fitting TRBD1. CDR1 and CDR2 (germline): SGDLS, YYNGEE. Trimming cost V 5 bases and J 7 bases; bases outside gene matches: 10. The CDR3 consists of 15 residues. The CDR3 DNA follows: TGTGCCAGCAGTCGTCCCGGGACAGGGTGGAATGAGCAGTTCTTC. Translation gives CASSRPGTGWNEQFF. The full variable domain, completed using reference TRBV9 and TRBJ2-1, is DSGVTQTPKHLITATGQRVTLRCSPRSGDLSVYWYQQSLDQGLQFLIQYYNGEERAKGNILERFSAQQFPDLHSELNLSSLELGDSALYFCASSRPGTGWNEQFFGPGTRLTVL.